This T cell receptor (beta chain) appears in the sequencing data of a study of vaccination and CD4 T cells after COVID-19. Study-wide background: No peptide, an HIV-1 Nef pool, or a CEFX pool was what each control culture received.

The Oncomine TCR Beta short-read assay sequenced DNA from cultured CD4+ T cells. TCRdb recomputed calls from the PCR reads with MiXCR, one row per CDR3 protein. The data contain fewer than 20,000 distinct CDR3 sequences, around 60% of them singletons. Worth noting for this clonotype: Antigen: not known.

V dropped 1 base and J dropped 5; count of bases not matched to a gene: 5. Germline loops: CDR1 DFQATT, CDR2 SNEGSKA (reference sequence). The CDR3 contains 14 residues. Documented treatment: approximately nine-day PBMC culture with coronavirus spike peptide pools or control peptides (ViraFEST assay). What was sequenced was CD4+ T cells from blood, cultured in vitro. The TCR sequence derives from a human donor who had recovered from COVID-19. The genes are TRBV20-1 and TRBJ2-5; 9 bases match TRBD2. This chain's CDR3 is CSARVASGMETQYF. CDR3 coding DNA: TGCAGTGCTAGAGTAGCTAGCGGGATGGAGACCCAGTACTTC.